This T cell receptor (beta chain) was found in a study of cytomegalovirus exposure and HLA in healthy donors. The overall study: Roughly 180 million T cells yielded 100 million or so unique TCR beta sequences, as an earlier analysis found.

The donors (healthy individuals) were bone marrow donors. V gave up 4 bases and J gave up 6 bases, with 5 bases separating them. There are 11 residues in the CDR3. Germline V gene sequence: CDR1 ENHRY, CDR2 SYGVKD. PCR was performed using 60 Vbeta and 13 Jbeta primers. The assay was immunoSEQ multiplex PCR, and TCRdb's table has in-frame clones only and misses some. The table lists about 150,000 clones, approximately 82% of them singletons, with over 1.1% in the top ten. The sequence was collected from a male donor in good health and CMV-seronegative. V and J are TRBV10-3 and TRBJ2-3; no clear D gene. The sequenced sample consisted of PBMCs. Here the CDR3 reads CAISGSDTQYF. The CDR3 coding sequence is TGTGCCATCAGTGGCAGTGATACGCAGTATTTT.